This TCR beta chain was found in a study of early T cells in non-severe SARS-CoV-2 infection. Overall study: The sequenced material was bulk RNA from unsorted whole blood, and its chains were unpaired.

About this clonotype itself: Its antigen remains unknown.

CDR3 size: 15 residues. The ends lost 6 bases at V and 6 bases at J; junction bases unmatched: 9. From germline, CDR1 is SGHVS and CDR2 FQNEAQ. Individual cDNA molecules received unique molecular identifiers during library preparation. TCRdb passed the 5' RACE reads through MiXCR, listing each CDR3 protein once. The sample holds tens of thousands of distinct CDR3 sequences; around a sixth are singletons and the top ten take 10% to 15%. Study-wide results and caveats: Private and CD4 specificities were missed by VDJdb matching, which favored anti-spike CD8 responses.

The origin of this receptor is an adult who was a healthcare worker with PCR-confirmed SARS-CoV-2 infection or an uninfected control (not recorded which). The sequenced sample was whole blood. V usage is TRBV7-8 and J usage is TRBJ1-5; TRBD1 agrees at 9 bases. DNA of the CDR3: TGTGCCAGCAGTAAGGGACAGGGTCATCCTCAGCCCCAGCATTTT. This sequence encodes CASSKGQGHPQPQHF.